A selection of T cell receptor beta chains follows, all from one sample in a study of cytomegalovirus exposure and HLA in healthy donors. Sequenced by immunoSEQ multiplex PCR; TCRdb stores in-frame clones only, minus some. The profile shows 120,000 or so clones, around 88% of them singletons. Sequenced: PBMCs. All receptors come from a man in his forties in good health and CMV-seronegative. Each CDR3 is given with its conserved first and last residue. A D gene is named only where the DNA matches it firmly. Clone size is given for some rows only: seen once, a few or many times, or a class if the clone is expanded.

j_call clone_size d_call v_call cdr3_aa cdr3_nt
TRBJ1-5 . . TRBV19 CASSMGAPSSNQPQHF TGTGCCAGTAGTATGGGGGCCCCTAGTAGCAATCAGCCCCAGCATTTT
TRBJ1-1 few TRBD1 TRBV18 CASSPIEQGGTAAFF TGTGCCAGCTCACCAATAGAACAGGGGGGTACGGCAGCTTTCTTT
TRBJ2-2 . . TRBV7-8 CASSPRVSGELFF TGTGCCAGCAGCCCCAGGGTATCCGGGGAGCTGTTTTTT
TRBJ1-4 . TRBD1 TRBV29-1 CSVLPGQGSTNEKLFF TGCAGCGTGCTACCGGGACAGGGGTCAACTAATGAAAAACTGTTTTTT
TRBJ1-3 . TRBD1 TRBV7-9 CASSLQGASRDTIYF TGTGCCAGCAGCCTACAGGGGGCGTCAAGAGACACCATATATTTT
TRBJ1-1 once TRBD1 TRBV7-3 CASSTGAGTEAFF TGTGCCAGCAGCACAGGGGCGGGCACTGAAGCTTTCTTT
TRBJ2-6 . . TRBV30 CAWSLGHMVSGANVLTF TGTGCCTGGAGTCTTGGACATATGGTCTCTGGGGCCAACGTCCTGACTTTC
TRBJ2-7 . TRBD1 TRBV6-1 CASSWDRSQYEQYF TGTGCCAGCAGCTGGGACAGGAGCCAGTACGAGCAGTACTTC
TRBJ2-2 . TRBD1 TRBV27 CASSRDRGTGELFF TGTGCCAGCAGTCGGGACAGGGGTACCGGGGAGCTGTTTTTT
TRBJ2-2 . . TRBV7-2 CASSLGWQMNTGELFF TGTGCCAGCAGCTTAGGATGGCAAATGAACACCGGGGAGCTGTTTTTT
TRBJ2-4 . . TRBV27 CASSSGGAGKNIQYF TGTGCCAGCAGTTCCGGAGGGGCGGGCAAAAACATTCAGTACTTC
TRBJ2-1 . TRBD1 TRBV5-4 CASSLGGTGFGRFDEQFF TGTGCCAGCAGCTTGGGGGGGACAGGGTTCGGCCGGTTCGATGAGCAGTTCTTC
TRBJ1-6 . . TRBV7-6 CASSLRLDSPLHF TGTGCCAGCAGCCTTAGACTTGATTCACCCCTCCACTTT
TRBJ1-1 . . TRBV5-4 CASSLSAGYTEAFF TGTGCCAGCAGCTTGTCTGCAGGGTACACTGAAGCTTTCTTT
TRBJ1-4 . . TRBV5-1 CASSPDSDNEKLFF TGCGCCAGCAGCCCGGACAGCGATAATGAAAAACTGTTTTTT
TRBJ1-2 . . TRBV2 CASSAQARGYTF TGTGCCAGCAGTGCACAGGCTCGGGGCTACACCTTC
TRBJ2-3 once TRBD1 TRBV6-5 CASSPSTGQGNTQYF TGTGCCAGCAGTCCCAGTACAGGACAGGGCAATACGCAGTATTTT
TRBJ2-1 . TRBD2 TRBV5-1 CASRLIGGASGEQFF TGCGCCAGCAGACTTATCGGGGGGGCCAGTGGTGAGCAGTTCTTC
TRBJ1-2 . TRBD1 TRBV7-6 CASSGTGTHGYTF TGTGCCAGCAGCGGGACAGGGACCCATGGCTACACCTTC
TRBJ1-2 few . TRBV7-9 CASSLRAIAELYGYTF TGTGCCAGCAGCCTCAGGGCTATTGCCGAACTATATGGCTACACCTTC
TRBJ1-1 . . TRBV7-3 CASSLEGVNTEAFF TGTGCCAGCAGCTTAGAGGGGGTGAACACTGAAGCTTTCTTT
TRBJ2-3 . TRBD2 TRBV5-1 CASSTGLAVWADTQYF TGCGCCAGCAGCACCGGACTAGCGGTCTGGGCAGATACGCAGTATTTT
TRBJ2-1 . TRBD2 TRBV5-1 CASSLASGGGNEQFF TGCGCCAGCAGCTTAGCAAGCGGGGGGGGAAATGAGCAGTTCTTC
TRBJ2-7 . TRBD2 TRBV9 CASSVAAGVSYEQYF TGTGCCAGCAGCGTAGCGGCGGGGGTCTCCTACGAGCAGTACTTC